These 11 T cell receptor beta chains share one sample of origin, sequenced in a study of high-grade serous ovarian cancer treatment subgroups. The assay was immunoSEQ multiplex PCR, and TCRdb's table has in-frame clones only and misses some. The table lists approximately 40,000 clones, 79% of them singletons, with over 3% in the top ten. Tumor samples were obtained before definitive surgery or chemotherapy. The sample was tumor tissue. Receptor source: a human donor with high-grade serous ovarian cancer.

This clone was detected only a few times. The chain recombines TRBV18 with TRBJ2-7, with unresolved D. The CDR3 runs 14 residues. V lost 1 base, J lost 0 bases, and 7 bases lay in between. Per the germline V gene, CDR1 is KGHSH and CDR2 is LQKENI. The CDR3 nucleotides are TGTGCCAGCTCACCACTAGGCAGCTCCTACGAGCAGTACTTC. As protein: CASSPLGSSYEQYF. Using reference TRBV18 and TRBJ2-7 for the parts outside the CDR3, the full variable domain is NAGVMQNPRHLVRRRGQEARLRCSPMKGHSHVYWYRQLPEEGLKFMVYLQKENIIDESGMPKERFSAEFPKEGPSILRIQQVVRGDSAAYFCASSPLGSSYEQYFGPGTRLTVT.

V and J are TRBV28 and TRBJ1-5, with D perhaps matching TRBD1 (5 bases). The CDR3 totals 13 residues. CDR1 MDHEN and CDR2 SYDVKM come from the germline V gene. Trimming removed 3 bases from V and 6 bases from J, with 9 bases in between. The CDR3: CASSFRDGQPQHF. As DNA, the CDR3 is TGTGCCAGCAGTTTCAGGGATGGTCAGCCCCAGCATTTT.

The CDR3 DNA is TGTGCCAGCTCACCATTCTGGCCAGATCAGCCCCAGCATTTT. Its translation is CASSPFWPDQPQHF. The rearrangement links TRBV18 to TRBJ1-5; D is unresolved. V lost 2 bases and J 5 bases, leaving 10 bases between the germline ends. This CDR3 has 14 residues. Germline V gene lookup returns CDR1 KGHSH and CDR2 LQKENI.

This clone has a single count. This sequence joins TRBV28 and TRBJ1-1; tentatively, D is TRBD1 (5 bases). The CDR3 sequence is 15 residues long. Germline V gene lookup returns CDR1 MDHEN and CDR2 SYDVKM. Trimming took off 5 bases at V and 0 bases at J, with 13 bases between the two ends. As DNA, the CDR3 is TGTGCCAGCAGTCAAGACAGTCCCGTGAACACTGAAGCTTTCTTT. Translation gives CASSQDSPVNTEAFF.

The chain combines TRBV5-4 with TRBJ2-2; D unresolved. The CDR3 runs 11 residues. Germline CDR1 reads SGHNT; CDR2 reads YYREEE (reference sequence). Trimming cost V 0 bases and J 6 bases, with 0 bases left between them. CDR3 sequence reads: CASSLAGELFF. As DNA, the CDR3 is TGTGCCAGCAGCTTGGCCGGGGAGCTGTTTTTT.

CDR3 amino acids: CASSLAGGTAYEQYF. CDR3 coding DNA: TGTGCCAGCAGCTTGGCCGGAGGGACGGCCTACGAGCAGTACTTC. The rearrangement links TRBV5-5 to TRBJ2-7; possibly TRBD2 for D (6 bases). V was cut by 0 bases and J by 2 bases, with 12 bases left in between. CDR1 and CDR2 from the germline V gene are SGHKS and YYEKEE (reference sequence). The CDR3 spans 15 residues. Looking up the rest from reference TRBV5-5 and TRBJ2-7 gives the full variable domain: DAGVTQSPTHLIKTRGQQVTLRCSPISGHKSVSWYQQVLGQGPQFIFQYYEKEERGRGNFPDRFSARQFPNYSSELNVNALLLGDSALYLCASSLAGGTAYEQYFGPGTRLTVT.

This chain connects TRBV7-2 to TRBJ1-2; 7 positions agree with TRBD1. This CDR3 has 17 residues. The junction had 11 bases not matched to a gene; V was cut back by 4 bases and J by 0 bases. Germline V gives CDR1 SGHTA, CDR2 FQGNSA. The CDR3 here is CASSYNWDSVTNYGYTF. Here the CDR3 DNA reads TGTGCCAGCAGCTATAACTGGGACAGCGTAACTAACTATGGCTACACCTTC.

The chain couples TRBV15 to TRBJ1-1, with D unclear. The V gene lost 0 bases and the J gene lost 11 bases, with 10 bases spanning the gap. Germline V CDR1 and CDR2: LNHNV, YYDKDF (reference sequence). The length of the CDR3 is 12 residues. The CDR3 loop reads CATSRDEASAFF. The CDR3 DNA follows: TGTGCCACCAGCAGAGATGAGGCTTCCGCTTTCTTT. The whole variable domain, filled in from reference TRBV15 and TRBJ1-1, reads DAMVIQNPRYQVTQFGKPVTLSCSQTLNHNVMYWYQQKSSQAPKLLFHYYDKDFNNEADTPDNFQSRRPNTSFCFLDIRSPGLGDTAMYLCATSRDEASAFFGQGTRLTVV.

This rearrangement joins TRBV9 to TRBJ2-3; D uncertain. Germline-derived CDR1 and CDR2 are SGDLS and YYNGEE. V lost 4 bases and J lost 5, with 17 bases in between. The CDR3 covers 15 residues. In DNA form, the CDR3 reads TGTGCCAGCAGCCCTCGATCCTCCTATGTAGATACGCAGTATTTT. Translating it yields CASSPRSSYVDTQYF.

The gene calls are TRBV29-1 and TRBJ1-5, with D possibly being TRBD1 (5 bases). The V end lost 3 bases, the J end lost 9 bases, and 15 bases lay between the germline ends. Germline CDR1 and CDR2: SQVTM and ANQGSEA. This CDR3 is built from 13 residues. CDR3 region: CSVESLVGGPQHF. CDR3 DNA: TGCAGCGTTGAGTCTCTGGTTGGGGGGCCCCAGCATTTT.

V is TRBV28 and J is TRBJ1-2; TRBD1 matches at 7 bases. Trimming took 6 bases from V and 4 from J; bases not matched to a gene: 5. The CDR3 contains 13 residues. The germline CDR1 and CDR2 sequences are MDHEN and SYDVKM. DNA for the CDR3: TGTGCCAGCAGCTCGGGACAGACCTATGGCTACACCTTC. As protein: CASSSGQTYGYTF.